This T cell receptor (beta chain) was sequenced during a study of blood T cell repertoires in COVID-19. Study-wide context: Whether acute or convalescent, the COVID-19 samples came from the United States, Italy and Spain. The analysed material was cDNA or gDNA that came from T cells, B-cell-depleted T cells, or PBMCs.

This clone is a singleton in its sample. There are 12 residues in the CDR3. V gave up 3 bases and J gave up 3 bases, with 3 bases separating them. Assay used: immunoSEQ multiplex PCR; TCRdb lists only in-frame clones, some missing. Here the sample spans around 160,000 clones, approximately 81% being singletons. The specimen sequenced was peripheral blood. The chain couples TRBV12-3 or TRBV12-4 to TRBJ1-3; D unclear. This clonotype was sampled from a human donor in a cohort sampled during active COVID-19. DNA for the CDR3: TGTGCCAGCAGTTTTCTTGGAAACACCATATATTTT. Its protein product is CASSFLGNTIYF.